Listed here are 21 T cell receptor beta chains from one sample, sequenced in a study of T cells in Graves' hyperthyroidism and ophthalmopathy. What was amplified from RNA transcripts were TCR beta CDR3 regions. In the first-round RT-PCR of the TCR CDR3, the HTBI primer set was used. MiXCR, applied by TCRdb to the multiplex PCR reads, yields one record per CDR3 protein. The sample yields about 640,000 distinct CDR3 sequences, less than 25% seen once. Sequenced input: blood. These receptors were collected from a man aged 30 to 39 with Graves' ophthalmopathy.

The chain recombines TRBV7-9 with TRBJ1-4, with D perhaps TRBD1 (6 bases). Germline CDR1 is SEHNR and CDR2 is FQNEAQ (reference sequence). The CDR3 extends over 13 amino acids. Trimming left V 6 bases short and J 5 bases short, with 10 bases between. Here the CDR3 reads CASRTGRNEKLFF. The CDR3 bases are TGTGCCAGCAGGACAGGAAGAAATGAAAAACTGTTTTTT.

Many counts were recorded for this clonotype. The chain uses TRBV3-1 and TRBJ2-2; 12 positions match TRBD2. Looked up from germline, CDR1 is LGHDT and CDR2 is YNNKEL (reference sequence). The V gene end was trimmed by 1 base and the J gene end by 4 bases; junction bases not matched to a gene: 4. The CDR3 extends over 17 amino acids. The CDR3 region is CASSQASGRAGTGELFF. Here the CDR3 DNA reads TGTGCCAGCAGCCAAGCTAGCGGGAGGGCCGGCACCGGGGAGCTGTTTTTT. Variable domain in full (rest from reference TRBV3-1 and TRBJ2-2): DTAVSQTPKYLVTQMGNDKSIKCEQNLGHDTMYWYKQDSKKFLKIMFSYNNKELIINETVPNRFSPKSPDKAHLNLHINSLELGDSAVYFCASSQASGRAGTGELFFGEGSRLTVL.

The chain carries TRBV30 and TRBJ2-4, with 9 bases matching TRBD2. Germline V gives CDR1 GTSNPN, CDR2 SVGIG (reference sequence). The CDR3 totals 17 residues. Losses at the gene ends were 3 bases for V and 0 bases for J; bases not matched to a gene: 9. The CDR3 here is CAWSPILAGLAKNIQYF. CDR3 nucleotides: TGTGCCTGGAGCCCGATTCTAGCGGGACTAGCCAAAAACATTCAGTACTTC.

This clonotype has a handful of counts. This chain uses TRBV5-6 with TRBJ1-1; D is perhaps TRBD1 (5 bases). V was cut by 4 bases and J by 2 bases, with 15 bases left in between. CDR3 length: 15 amino acids. Germline V gene data show CDR1 as SGHDT and CDR2 as YYEEEE. The CDR3 loop is CASSRRPRGNTEAFF. CDR3 nucleotide sequence: TGTGCCAGCAGCCGCAGACCCCGGGGCAACACTGAAGCTTTCTTT.

V is TRBV24-1 and J is TRBJ1-5; 9 bases are shared with TRBD1. CDR3 length equals 15 residues. V dropped 7 bases and J dropped 8; count of bases not matched to a gene: 11. Germline values: CDR1 KGHDR, CDR2 SFDVKD. The CDR3 spells CATRAGDREVEPQHF. The DNA for the CDR3 is TGTGCCACCAGAGCCGGGGACAGGGAGGTAGAGCCCCAGCATTTT.

This clonotype was seen ten or more times. The chain employs TRBV30 and TRBJ1-2, with D unresolved. The germline V gene has CDR1 GTSNPN and CDR2 SVGIG (reference sequence). The CDR3 is 12 amino acids. The germline V and J ends were trimmed by 1 base and 1 base, with 4 bases remaining between them. The CDR3 here is CAWSAINYGYTF. The CDR3 DNA reads TGTGCCTGGAGTGCAATTAACTATGGCTACACCTTC.

This clonotype was counted many times. This chain links TRBV5-1 with TRBJ2-5; the match to TRBD2 covers 11 bases. CDR1 SGHRS and CDR2 YFSETQ come from the germline V gene. CDR3 size: 19 residues. V was clipped by 0 bases and J by 5 bases; unmatched bases: 15. DNA of the CDR3: TGCGCCAGCAGCTTGGCCAATCGGGCTAGCGGGAGGACAGGGGAGACCCAGTACTTC. It yields the protein CASSLANRASGRTGETQYF.

This clonotype appeared a few times. V gene TRBV5-1 combines with J gene TRBJ2-1, with unresolved D. Germline CDR1 SGHRS, CDR2 YFSETQ. Trimming took off 0 bases at V and 4 bases at J, with 14 bases between the two ends. The CDR3 runs to 16 residues. CDR3 sequence reads: CASSLAQVVGYNEQFF. The CDR3 nucleotides read TGCGCCAGCAGCTTGGCCCAGGTGGTGGGTTACAATGAGCAGTTCTTC. Full variable domain (rest looked up from reference TRBV5-1 and TRBJ2-1): KAGVTQTPRYLIKTRGQQVTLSCSPISGHRSVSWYQQTPGQGLQFLFEYFSETQRNKGNFPGRFSGRQFSNSRSEMNVSTLELGDSALYLCASSLAQVVGYNEQFFGPGTRLTVL.

This clonotype was seen more than once but under ten times. This chain connects TRBV7-2 to TRBJ2-5, with TRBD2 identical over 14 bases. The germline CDR1 and CDR2 sequences are SGHTA and FQGNSA. The V gene end was trimmed by 3 bases and the J gene end by 5 bases; junction bases not matched to a gene: 8. The length of the CDR3 is 17 residues. This chain's CDR3 is CASSFWTSGRIGETQYF. CDR3 nucleotide sequence: TGTGCCAGCAGCTTCTGGACTAGCGGGAGGATAGGGGAGACCCAGTACTTC.

The V and J genes are TRBV10-2 and TRBJ2-7; 8 nucleotides align to TRBD2. Per the germline V gene, CDR1 is WSHSY and CDR2 is SAAADI. V was pared by 3 bases and J by 4 bases, with 11 bases of the junction left unmatched. The CDR3 runs 16 residues. This chain's CDR3 is CASSDVAGPSGYEQYF. CDR3 nucleotide sequence: TGCGCCAGCAGTGATGTAGCGGGGCCCTCAGGGTACGAGCAGTACTTC.

This clonotype occurred a few times. This chain links TRBV9 with TRBJ1-4; tentatively, D is TRBD1 (6 bases). CDR1 is SGDLS and CDR2 is YYNGEE in the germline V gene. The CDR3 sequence is 13 residues long. V lost 0 bases and J 7 bases, leaving 7 bases between the germline ends. The CDR3 sequence is CASSVGTAEKLFF. CDR3 DNA sequence: TGTGCCAGCAGCGTAGGGACAGCTGAAAAACTGTTTTTT. The full variable domain, completed using reference TRBV9 and TRBJ1-4, is DSGVTQTPKHLITATGQRVTLRCSPRSGDLSVYWYQQSLDQGLQFLIQYYNGEERAKGNILERFSAQQFPDLHSELNLSSLELGDSALYFCASSVGTAEKLFFGSGTQLSVL.

The chain's CDR3 is CASSIEQGFKNIQYF. The CDR3 region has the DNA TGTGCCAGTAGTATCGAACAGGGTTTCAAAAACATTCAGTACTTC. The chain carries TRBV19 and TRBJ2-4; a possible D gene is TRBD1 (6 bases). CDR3 size: 15 residues. V was clipped by 3 bases and J by 3 bases, with 12 bases between them. CDR1 and CDR2 from the germline V gene are LNHDA and SQIVND (reference sequence).

This clonotype has only a few counts. This chain joins TRBV6-1 and TRBJ2-4; D unresolved. V was shortened by 10 bases and J by 0 bases, with 22 bases between the two germline ends. CDR1 is MNHNS, CDR2 SASEGT, per germline. This CDR3 is 17 amino acids long. The CDR3 DNA reads TGTGCCACCAAGGAAAGGACCGCTACTTTAGCCAAAAACATTCAGTACTTC. This sequence encodes CATKERTATLAKNIQYF.

This clonotype occurred many times. The chain links TRBV11-2 to TRBJ2-7; a weak D match, TRBD2 (5 bases). V was cut by 3 bases and J by 4 bases, with 19 bases left in between. This CDR3 region has 16 residues. The germline V gene has CDR1 SGHAT and CDR2 FQNNGV. This CDR3 is CASSFPPRGSVYEQYF. The CDR3 region has the DNA TGTGCCAGCAGCTTCCCACCCCGGGGTAGCGTATACGAGCAGTACTTC.

Ten or more counts support this clonotype. The rearrangement links TRBV28 to TRBJ1-5; TRBD1 matches 8 bases. Per the germline V gene, CDR1 is MDHEN and CDR2 is SYDVKM. J was trimmed by 2 bases and V by 5 bases; bases with no gene match: 5. The CDR3 totals 15 residues. CDR3 in amino acids: CASSPTGVRNQPQHF. CDR3 bases: TGTGCCAGCAGTCCGACAGGGGTCCGCAATCAGCCCCAGCATTTT.

The gene calls are TRBV4-1 and TRBJ1-1; D is uncertain. CDR3 length: 14 residues. Deletions cut 1 base from V and 3 bases from J, with 9 bases between. Germline CDR1 reads MGHRA; CDR2 reads YSYEKL. The DNA of the CDR3 is TGCGCCAGCAGCCAAGGAGAGGCCTACACTGAAGCTTTCTTT. This translates into CASSQGEAYTEAFF.

The chain uses TRBV28 and TRBJ2-2; 8 positions match TRBD2. The CDR3 consists of 16 residues. CDR1 and CDR2 from the germline V gene are MDHEN and SYDVKM. J gave up 3 bases and V 8 bases, and 11 bases lay outside the gene matches. The CDR3 protein is CASVGAGTRHTGELFF. In DNA, the CDR3 is TGTGCCAGCGTAGGGGCAGGGACTAGGCACACCGGGGAGCTGTTTTTT.

V and J are TRBV5-1 and TRBJ2-2; 9 nucleotides align to TRBD1. The CDR3 runs to 14 residues. Germline-derived CDR1 and CDR2 are SGHRS and YFSETQ. V gave up 4 bases and J gave up 4 bases; unmatched junction bases: 2. The CDR3 sequence is CASSPGQGTGELFF. CDR3 DNA: TGCGCCAGCAGCCCGGGACAGGGCACCGGGGAGCTGTTTTTT.

The sample holds a few counts of this clonotype. J is TRBJ1-3 and V is TRBV6-1, with TRBD1 matching 7 bases. The CDR3 is 13 residues long. The V segment lost 10 bases and the J segment 2 bases; nucleotides outside the gene matches: 5. Germline V gene lookup returns CDR1 MNHNS and CDR2 SASEGT. In nucleotides, the CDR3 is TGTGCCACAACCGGGACAGCTGGAAACACCATATATTTT. As protein: CATTGTAGNTIYF.

This clonotype was observed a handful of times. CDR3 nucleotides: TGTGCCAGCAGTTTGAAAGGGACCCAGGGGGCCCAGCATTTT. Translation gives CASSLKGTQGAQHF. V is TRBV28 and J is TRBJ1-5; 7 bases align to TRBD1. V lost 3 bases and J lost 11; bases outside the gene matches: 10. The CDR3 consists of 14 residues. Germline V gene sequence: CDR1 MDHEN, CDR2 SYDVKM.

This clonotype was recorded a few times. The chain carries TRBV20-1 and TRBJ2-1; TRBD1 is a possible D gene (5 bases). V was trimmed by 0 bases and J by 6 bases, leaving 15 bases between them. The CDR3 length is 15 residues. Looked up from germline, CDR1 is DFQATT and CDR2 is SNEGSKA (reference sequence). The CDR3 bases are TGCAGTGCTAGAGACAGGGAAGGGGTACTCAATGAGCAGTTCTTC. Amino acids: CSARDREGVLNEQFF.